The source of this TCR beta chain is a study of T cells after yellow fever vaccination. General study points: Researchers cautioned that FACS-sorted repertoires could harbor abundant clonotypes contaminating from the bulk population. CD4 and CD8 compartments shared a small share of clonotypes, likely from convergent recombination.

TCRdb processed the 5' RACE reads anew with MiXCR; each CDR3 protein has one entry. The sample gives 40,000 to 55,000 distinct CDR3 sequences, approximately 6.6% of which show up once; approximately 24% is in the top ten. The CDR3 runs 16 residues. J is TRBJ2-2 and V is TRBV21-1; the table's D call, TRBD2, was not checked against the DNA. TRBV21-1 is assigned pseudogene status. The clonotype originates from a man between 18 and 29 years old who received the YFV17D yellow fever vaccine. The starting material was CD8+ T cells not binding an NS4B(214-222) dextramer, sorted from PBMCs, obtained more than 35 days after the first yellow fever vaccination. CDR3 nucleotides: TGTGCCAGCAGCAAAGCGCTAGCGGGGAACACCGGGGAGCTGTTTTTT. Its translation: CASSKALAGNTGELFF.